This paragraph covers one TCR beta chain sequence. The antigen it binds to is not known. Nothing much larger sits one base from this clone, and base qualities are not available. This specimen comes from a study of blood T cell repertoires in COVID-19 (dated by TCRdb to the early 2020s). Study-level background: The collaborator samples originated in the United States, Italy and Spain and spanned the acute and convalescent phases of COVID-19. Where available, HLA class I and class II types were taken from metadata supplied by the sample provider and were not determined by assay-based typing. Samples were obtained from the ongoing ImmuneRACE study (first 160 participants) and from about 1,300 subjects provided by 6 global collaborators. The prospective study material was composed of cDNA or gDNA derived from T cells, B-cell-depleted T cells, or PBMCs. The sample metadata nearly always contained a de-identified subject ID, COVID-19 status, age in years and sex. The dataset comprised deeply sampled blood TCRbeta repertoires from subjects exposed to, actively infected with, or recovered from COVID-19. The repertoires were released in a freely available public database meant as a resource for research on the immune response to SARS-CoV-2.

Results and caveats for the whole study, not just this receptor: Clinical and demographic metadata were provided uncurated, with the amount varying by source and participant.

Cut back by 5 bases and 9 bases, the V and J ends lie 14 bases apart. From its cysteine to its phenylalanine, the CDR3 spans 14 amino acids. Just CDR3 DNA is preserved here, 42 bases in frame from base 1. CDR1 is given as SGHTA and CDR2 as FQGTGA, both from the germline V gene. In Seattle, one collaborating source enrolled patients while the infection was active and tracked those patients longitudinally over the course of disease. Collaborating institutions collected whole blood in K2EDTA tubes following their own protocols. Collaborator samples were shipped for TCRbeta analysis as frozen whole blood, isolated PBMCs, or DNA extracted from either sample type. The immunoSEQ Assay, a bias-controlled multiplex PCR, was used to amplify TCRbeta CDR3 regions from genomic DNA. Per the authors' processing: Within the assay, amplification of reference gene primers was used to estimate how many nucleated cells each sample contained. Sequence reads were collapsed and filtered to measure the absolute abundance of every unique TCRbeta CDR3 rearrangement. For each sample, productive Simpson clonality was calculated as the square root of Simpson's diversity index across productive rearrangements. TCRdb mirrors the immuneACCESS table, restricted to in-frame sequences. Some clones are absent from its copies; in checked studies, under half trace to an unresolved V gene, and the reason for the others is unknown. That table gives V, J and clone size, and the DNA gave D and trimming. The sample data list some 390,000 clones, and approximately 90% of these were observed just once. 1.5% to 1.7% of the sample lies in the top ten.

This TCR was recovered from a woman aged 40 to 50 with COVID-19, enrolled during active disease. Recombination linked TRBV7-3 to TRBJ1-6, with a weak D call of TRBD1 (5 bases match). Material: peripheral blood. Here the CDR3 is given as CASSEDIAISPLHF. At the DNA level, the sequence is TGTGCCAGCAGCGAGGACATTGCCATTTCACCCCTCCACTTT. The full variable domain, with segments outside the CDR3 supplied by the reference TRBV7-3 and TRBJ1-6 proteins, appears as GAGVSQTPSNKVTEKGKYVELRCDPISGHTALYWYRQSLGQGPEFLIYFQGTGAADDSGLPNDRFFAVRPEGSVSTLKIQRTERGDSAVYLCASSEDIAISPLHFGNGTRLTVT.